This entry lists 32 T cell receptor beta chains sequenced from one sample in a study of blood T cell repertoires in COVID-19. Data came from immunoSEQ multiplex PCR; TCRdb stores just in-frame clones and leaves some out. The table includes roughly 92,000 clones, nearly 90% detected once. Material: peripheral blood. The receptors here all came from a woman older than 75 with active or convalescent COVID-19.

The J gene is TRBJ2-7, the V gene TRBV6-5; tentative D call: TRBD1 (5 bases). The CDR3 sequence is 15 residues long. CDR1 MNHEY and CDR2 SVGAGI come from the germline V gene. The germline V and J ends were trimmed by 2 bases and 0 bases, with 11 bases remaining between them. The CDR3 DNA reads TGTGCCAGCAGTTACCCGACCAGGGTCTCCTACGAGCAGTACTTC. This encodes CASSYPTRVSYEQYF.

The chain uses TRBV6-6 and TRBJ1-1; the match to TRBD1 covers 7 bases. The V and J ends lost 6 bases and 7 bases, in that order; junction bases with no gene match: 5. Germline loops: CDR1 MNHNY, CDR2 SVGAGI (reference sequence). This CDR3 is 12 amino acids long. CDR3 amino acids: CASSPGQLEAFF. DNA of the CDR3: TGTGCCAGCAGCCCGGGACAGCTTGAAGCTTTCTTT.

This chain connects TRBV27 to TRBJ2-7, with TRBD2 as a possible D gene (5 bases). Deletions cut 4 bases from V and 2 bases from J, with 24 bases between. CDR1 MNHEY and CDR2 SMNVEV come from the germline V gene (reference sequence). The CDR3 runs 18 residues. The CDR3 DNA is TGTGCCAGCAGTTCCCGTCCCCTCTTCGGGGTCCAGCCCTACGAGCAGTACTTC. Encoded protein: CASSSRPLFGVQPYEQYF.

The CDR3 region is CASSREGRSYNEQFF. The CDR3 DNA reads as TGCGCCAGCAGTCGGGAGGGCCGGTCCTACAATGAGCAGTTCTTC. The chain has TRBV10-2 and TRBJ2-1, with TRBD2 matching 8 bases. CDR3 length equals 15 residues. The V segment lost 5 bases and the J segment 1 base; nucleotides outside the gene matches: 4. Germline CDR1 WSHSY, CDR2 SAAADI.

The chain has TRBV2 and TRBJ2-3, with 10 bases fitting TRBD2. J was trimmed by 7 bases and V by 5 bases; bases with no gene match: 12. In germline, CDR1 is SNHLY, CDR2 FYNNEI. The CDR3 is 16 residues long. The chain's CDR3 is CASSSGSAGGRNTQYF. CDR3 coding DNA: TGTGCCAGCAGTTCTGGGTCAGCGGGAGGGCGGAATACGCAGTATTTT.

The rearrangement uses TRBV27 and TRBJ1-1, with 7 bases identical to TRBD1. The CDR3 sequence is 15 residues long. The germline V gene encodes CDR1 MNHEY and CDR2 SMNVEV (reference sequence). The ends lost 5 bases at V and 0 bases at J; junction bases unmatched: 6. The CDR3 loop is CASSTLTGMNTEAFF. In DNA, the CDR3 is TGTGCCAGCAGTACCCTGACAGGGATGAACACTGAAGCTTTCTTT.

The rearrangement links TRBV6-5 to TRBJ2-7; TRBD2 matches at 7 bases. The CDR3 length is 14 residues. V trimming: 6 bases; J trimming: 3 bases; junction bases outside the gene matches: 8. Germline V CDR1 and CDR2: MNHEY, SVGAGI. The CDR3 here is CASSHRDYRYEQYF. The CDR3 nucleotides read TGTGCCAGCAGCCACCGGGACTATCGCTACGAGCAGTACTTC.

Only one count was recorded for this clone. This chain links TRBV27 with TRBJ2-1; the D is unclear. The CDR3 sequence is 13 residues long. The V gene lost 3 bases and the J gene lost 1 base, with 4 bases spanning the gap. CDR1 and CDR2 from the germline V gene are MNHEY and SMNVEV (reference sequence). CDR3 loop: CASSFRSYNEQFF. In DNA, the CDR3 is TGTGCCAGCAGTTTCAGGTCCTACAATGAGCAGTTCTTC.

This chain uses TRBV2 with TRBJ1-5; TRBD1 matches at 9 bases. The germline V gene has CDR1 SNHLY and CDR2 FYNNEI. J was trimmed by 5 bases and V by 5 bases; bases with no gene match: 7. The CDR3 is 15 residues long. The CDR3 sequence: CASSLLTGGHQPQHF. The CDR3 DNA reads as TGTGCCAGCAGTCTACTGACAGGGGGACATCAGCCCCAGCATTTT.

This clone has only one observation. The chain recombines TRBV5-1 with TRBJ2-5; D is unclear. In germline, CDR1 is SGHRS, CDR2 YFSETQ. Between the trimmed V and J ends, which lost 0 bases and 1 base, there was a span of 7 bases. The CDR3 consists of 14 residues. CDR3 in DNA: TGCGCCAGCAGCTTGGGGGCAGCCCAAGAGACCCAGTACTTC. It is translated as CASSLGAAQETQYF.

This chain joins TRBV28 and TRBJ2-7; 11 bases are a match to TRBD2. The ends lost 5 bases at V and 2 bases at J; junction bases unmatched: 2. Looked up from germline, CDR1 is MDHEN and CDR2 is SYDVKM. This CDR3 spans 14 amino acids. CDR3 protein: CASSDSGRAYEQYF. DNA of the CDR3: TGTGCCAGCAGTGATAGCGGGAGGGCCTACGAGCAGTACTTC.

The chain links TRBV7-2 to TRBJ2-7; 12 positions match TRBD2. Germline V gene sequence: CDR1 SGHTA, CDR2 FQGNSA. V dropped 1 base and J dropped 5; count of bases not matched to a gene: 9. The CDR3 has 17 amino acids. The CDR3 DNA reads as TGTGCCAGCAGCTTAGGAACTAGCGGGAGGAATTACCACGAGCAGTACTTC. This gives the protein CASSLGTSGRNYHEQYF.

V gene TRBV7-9 combines with J gene TRBJ2-3, with a weak D call TRBD1 (6 bases). The CDR3 totals 13 residues. Trimming removed 6 bases at V and 5 bases at J, with 12 bases between. Germline CDR1 SEHNR, CDR2 FQNEAQ (reference sequence). CDR3 in amino acids: CASRIAGVDTQYF. The CDR3 coding sequence is TGTGCCAGCAGAATAGCAGGGGTAGATACGCAGTATTTT.

This chain joins TRBV11-2 and TRBJ2-1; TRBD2 matches 8 bases. The CDR3 is made up of 15 amino acids. V was pared by 6 bases and J by 8 bases, with 12 bases of the junction left unmatched. CDR1 is SGHAT and CDR2 is FQNNGV in the germline V gene. The CDR3, as DNA: TGTGCCAGCAGGAGACCGGGACTAGGATTTGATGAGCAGTTCTTC. Protein: CASRRPGLGFDEQFF.

The rearrangement uses TRBV10-3 and TRBJ1-1, with 10 positions matching TRBD1. V lost 1 base and J lost 7; bases outside the gene matches: 3. This CDR3 region has 14 residues. Germline loops: CDR1 ENHRY, CDR2 SYGVKD. The CDR3 here is CAISELGQGVEAFF. In DNA, the CDR3 is TGTGCCATCAGTGAGTTAGGACAGGGGGTTGAAGCTTTCTTT.

The chain carries TRBV15 and TRBJ2-6; tentatively, D is TRBD1 (6 bases). The CDR3 has 17 residues. Germline CDR1 LNHNV, CDR2 YYDKDF (reference sequence). Trimming left V 0 bases short and J 3 bases short, with 12 bases between. CDR3 sequence reads: CATSREGASFGANVLTF. DNA for the CDR3: TGTGCCACCAGCAGAGAGGGGGCGAGTTTTGGGGCCAACGTCCTGACTTTC.

This clone was seen only a few times. The chain combines TRBV6-2 or TRBV6-3 with TRBJ1-1; no reliable D call. V shed 6 bases and J shed 5 bases, with 7 bases lying between them. This CDR3 region has 11 residues. The germline gives CDR1 MNHEY, CDR2 SVGEGT. The CDR3 coding sequence is TGTGCCAGCAGCCCCCGGACTGAAGCTTTCTTT. Translation gives CASSPRTEAFF.

CDR3 amino acids: CASSEGGSGANVLTF. The CDR3, as DNA: TGCGCCAGCAGTGAAGGCGGGTCTGGGGCCAACGTCCTGACTTTC. The chain is built from TRBV10-1 and TRBJ2-6; maybe TRBD2 (5 bases). The CDR3 loop spans 15 amino acids. V lost 3 bases, J lost 1 base, and 7 bases lay in between. Per germline, CDR1 WNHNN and CDR2 SYGVQD (reference sequence).

The chain employs TRBV7-9 and TRBJ2-1; TRBD2 matches 11 bases. CDR1 and CDR2 (germline): SEHNR, FQNEAQ (reference sequence). With V trimmed by 1 base and J by 3 bases, 11 bases remained unmatched. The CDR3 has 19 amino acids. The CDR3: CASSLERRGTSGLYNEQFF. CDR3 DNA: TGTGCCAGCAGCTTAGAGCGCAGGGGGACTAGCGGACTCTACAATGAGCAGTTCTTC.

This clone occurred once. This chain uses TRBV19 with TRBJ2-7; TRBD2 aligns across 13 bases. The CDR3 is 17 residues long. From germline, CDR1 is LNHDA and CDR2 SQIVND (reference sequence). V was pared by 4 bases and J by 1 base, with 7 bases of the junction left unmatched. The CDR3 DNA is TGTGCCAGTAGTAGACTAGCGGGAGGCTCGGGGTCCTACGAGCAGTACTTC. Amino acids: CASSRLAGGSGSYEQYF.

This clone was recorded only once. This chain connects TRBV3-1 (or the pseudogene TRBV3-2) to TRBJ2-7; 9 bases are shared with TRBD2. This CDR3 has 14 amino acids. Germline V CDR1 and CDR2: LGHDT, YNNKEL (reference sequence). After removal of 4 bases from V and 2 bases from J, the junction contained 3 bases not matched to a gene. CDR3 nucleotide sequence: TGTGCCAGCAGCCCTAGCGGGGCCACCTACGAGCAGTACTTC. This gives the protein CASSPSGATYEQYF.

This sequence joins TRBV15 and TRBJ1-5; D is unresolved. The V gene's germline CDR1 is LNHNV and CDR2 YYDKDF (reference sequence). The CDR3 runs to 14 residues. V shed 1 base and J shed 6 bases, with 10 bases lying between them. The CDR3 loop reads CATSRAVGFQPQHF. CDR3 in DNA: TGTGCCACCAGCAGAGCTGTTGGCTTTCAGCCCCAGCATTTT.

The chain combines TRBV5-1 with TRBJ2-7, with 10 bases aligning to TRBD1. This CDR3 spans 15 amino acids. CDR1 is SGHRS, CDR2 YFSETQ, per germline. V dropped 0 bases and J dropped 9; count of bases not matched to a gene: 9. CDR3 residues: CASSLGQGAEYVQYF. The DNA for the CDR3 is TGCGCCAGCAGCTTGGGACAGGGGGCCGAGTATGTGCAGTACTTC.

The chain has TRBV27 and TRBJ1-2; 8 positions match TRBD1. The CDR3 extends over 16 amino acids. Germline V gene sequence: CDR1 MNHEY, CDR2 SMNVEV (reference sequence). V shed 0 bases, J shed 10 bases, and the junction held 13 bases outside the gene matches. CDR3 DNA: TGTGCCAGCAGTTTATCCCCGTGGGGGACAGGTACCGTCTACACCTTC. Translating gives CASSLSPWGTGTVYTF.

The rearrangement joins TRBV2 to TRBJ2-3; 11 nucleotides line up with TRBD1. Germline assignment: CDR1 SNHLY and CDR2 FYNNEI. CDR3 length equals 13 residues. Trimming cost V 8 bases and J 5 bases; bases outside gene matches: 3. The CDR3, as DNA: TGTGCCAGCGCTGGGACAGGGGGAGATACGCAGTATTTT. Residues: CASAGTGGDTQYF.

This clone appeared once. For the CDR3, the DNA is TGTGCCACCAGCAGAGGGGGGGGCACAGATACGCAGTATTTT. It specifies CATSRGGGTDTQYF. The chain joins TRBV15 to TRBJ2-3; maybe TRBD2 (6 bases). The V end lost 1 base, the J end lost 1 base, and 6 bases lay between the germline ends. The CDR3 covers 14 residues. Germline V gene data show CDR1 as LNHNV and CDR2 as YYDKDF (reference sequence).

The V gene is TRBV5-1, the J gene TRBJ1-4, with TRBD1 matching over 7 bases. V trimming: 0 bases; J trimming: 0 bases; junction bases outside the gene matches: 5. Germline V gene data show CDR1 as SGHRS and CDR2 as YFSETQ. The CDR3 extends over 17 amino acids. Here the CDR3 reads CASSLGRGEATNEKLFF. CDR3 DNA: TGCGCCAGCAGCTTGGGCAGGGGGGAAGCAACTAATGAAAAACTGTTTTTT.

V and J are TRBV7-2 and TRBJ2-5, with 14 bases aligning to TRBD2. The V gene's germline CDR1 is SGHTA and CDR2 FQGNSA. CDR3 size: 16 residues. V lost 6 bases, J lost 5 bases, and 8 bases stayed unmatched. The CDR3 here is CASRRTGTSGSETQYF. CDR3 nucleotide sequence: TGTGCCAGCAGGAGGACCGGGACTAGCGGGAGCGAGACCCAGTACTTC.

This clone was counted between two and nine times. The V gene is TRBV6-5, the J gene TRBJ1-3; the D is unclear. In germline, CDR1 is MNHEY, CDR2 SVGAGI. V was trimmed by 7 bases and J by 0 bases, leaving 10 bases between them. The CDR3 is 14 amino acids. CDR3 coding DNA: TGTGCCAGCACCCGGGATTACTCTGGAAACACCATATATTTT. It translates to CASTRDYSGNTIYF.

The CDR3 region has the DNA TGTGCCAGCAGTCACCCACGGGCGCGGGCCGGGGAGCTGTTTTTT. Translating it yields CASSHPRARAGELFF. The chain uses TRBV6-6 and TRBJ2-2; tentative D call: TRBD2 (5 bases). Trimming left V 5 bases short and J 6 bases short, with 16 bases between. CDR1 and CDR2 from the germline V gene are MNHNY and SVGAGI (reference sequence). The CDR3 length is 15 residues.

CDR3: CASSLLGPGSNQPQHF. The CDR3 region has the DNA TGCGCCAGCAGCTTGCTTGGGCCAGGGAGCAATCAGCCCCAGCATTTT. This chain joins TRBV5-1 and TRBJ1-5; maybe TRBD1 (5 bases). The CDR3 is made up of 16 amino acids. Germline CDR1 reads SGHRS; CDR2 reads YFSETQ. Trimming left V 1 base short and J 1 base short, with 12 bases between.

The CDR3 reads CASSRRTSGTYEQYF. The CDR3 DNA reads TGTGCCAGCAGCAGACGGACTAGCGGGACCTACGAGCAGTACTTC. This chain connects TRBV9 to TRBJ2-7; 12 positions match TRBD2. V lost 4 bases to trimming and J lost 2 bases; unmatched junction nucleotides: 4. Germline lookup yields CDR1 SGDLS and CDR2 YYNGEE. CDR3 length equals 15 residues.